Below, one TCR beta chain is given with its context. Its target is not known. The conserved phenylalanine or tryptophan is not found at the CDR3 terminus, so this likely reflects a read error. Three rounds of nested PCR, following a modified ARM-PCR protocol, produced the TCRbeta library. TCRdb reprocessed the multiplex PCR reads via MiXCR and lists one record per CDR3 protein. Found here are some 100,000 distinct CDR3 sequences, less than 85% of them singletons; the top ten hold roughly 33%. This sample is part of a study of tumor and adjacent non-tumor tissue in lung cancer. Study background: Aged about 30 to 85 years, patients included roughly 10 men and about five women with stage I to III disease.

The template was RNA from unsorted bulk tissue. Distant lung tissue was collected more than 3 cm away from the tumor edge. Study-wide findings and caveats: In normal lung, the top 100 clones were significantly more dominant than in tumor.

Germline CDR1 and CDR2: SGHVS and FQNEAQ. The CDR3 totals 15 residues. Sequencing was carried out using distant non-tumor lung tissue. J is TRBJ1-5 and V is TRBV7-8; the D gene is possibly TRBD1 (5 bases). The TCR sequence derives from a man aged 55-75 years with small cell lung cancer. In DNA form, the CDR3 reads TGTGCCGGCAGCTTACGGGGGGGTAGGAATCAGCCCCAGCATCTT. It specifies CAGSLRGGRNQPQHL.